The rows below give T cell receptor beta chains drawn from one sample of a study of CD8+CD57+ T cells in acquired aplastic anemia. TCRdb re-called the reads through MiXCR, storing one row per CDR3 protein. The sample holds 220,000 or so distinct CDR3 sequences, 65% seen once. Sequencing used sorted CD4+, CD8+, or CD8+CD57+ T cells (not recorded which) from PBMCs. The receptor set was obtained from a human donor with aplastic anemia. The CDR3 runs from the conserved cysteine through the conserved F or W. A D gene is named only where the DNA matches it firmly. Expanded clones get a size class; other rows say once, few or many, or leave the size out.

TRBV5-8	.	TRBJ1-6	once	CASSLGKSPLHF	TGTGCCAGCAGCTTGGGGAAGTCACCCCTCCACTTT
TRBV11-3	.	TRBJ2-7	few	CASSPSSGEQYF	TGTGCCAGCAGCCCCTCCAGTGGGGAGCAGTACTTC
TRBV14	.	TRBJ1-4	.	CASSSLTSRSNEKLFF	TGTGCCAGCAGCTCCCTCACGTCGCGGTCTAATGAAAAACTGTTTTTT
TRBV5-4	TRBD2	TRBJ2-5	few	CASSLGLAGETQYF	TGTGCCAGCAGCTTGGGACTAGCAGGGGAGACCCAGTACTTC
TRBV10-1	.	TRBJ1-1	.	CASKSHRAAELGAFF	TGCGCCAGCAAGAGCCACCGGGCCGCGGAACTTGGAGCTTTCTTT
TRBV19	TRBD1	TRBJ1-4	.	CASSIRTGDNEKLFF	TGTGCCAGTAGTATAAGGACAGGTGATAATGAAAAACTGTTTTTT
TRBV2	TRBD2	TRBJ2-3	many	CASSGVATSGGGKEHTDTQYF	TGTGCCAGCAGTGGAGTCGCGACTAGCGGGGGGGGAAAGGAACACACAGATACGCAGTATTTT
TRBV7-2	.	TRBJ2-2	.	CASSRGGRAGELFF	TGTGCCAGCAGCAGGGGGGGCCGGGCCGGGGAGCTGTTTTTT
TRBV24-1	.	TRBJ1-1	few	CATKDGRRNTEAFF	TGTGCCACCAAGGATGGCAGGAGGAACACTGAAGCTTTCTTT
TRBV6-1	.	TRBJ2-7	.	CASSSPEGQAYYEQYF	TGTGCCAGCAGTTCCCCCGAGGGACAAGCCTACTACGAGCAGTACTTC
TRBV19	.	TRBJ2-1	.	CASGSGTSYNEQFF	TGTGCCAGTGGCTCCGGGACGTCCTACAATGAGCAGTTCTTC
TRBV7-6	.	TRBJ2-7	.	CASSLAYPDSSYEQYF	TGTGCCAGCAGCTTAGCGTATCCTGACAGCTCCTACGAGCAGTACTTC
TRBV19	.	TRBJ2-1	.	CASSTSYEQFF	TGTGCCAGTAGTACCAGTTATGAGCAGTTCTTC
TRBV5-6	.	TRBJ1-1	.	CASSSERTHTEAFF	TGTGCCAGCAGCTCCGAGCGGACTCACACTGAAGCTTTCTTT
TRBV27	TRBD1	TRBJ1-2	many	CASSFGAGGSGYGYTF	TGTGCCAGCAGTTTTGGGGCAGGGGGCAGTGGCTATGGCTACACCTTC
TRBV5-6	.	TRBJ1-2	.	CASSPGLGNYGYTF	TGTGCCAGCAGCCCGGGCCTAGGAAACTATGGCTACACCTTC
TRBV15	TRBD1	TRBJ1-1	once	CATSSRQGETEAFF	TGTGCCACCAGTTCGCGACAGGGGGAAACTGAAGCTTTCTTT
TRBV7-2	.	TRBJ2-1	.	CASSLVPDYNEQFF	TGTGCCAGCAGCTTAGTCCCGGACTACAATGAGCAGTTCTTC
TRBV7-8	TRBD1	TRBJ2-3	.	CASSLRQGTADTQYF	TGTGCCAGCAGCCTCCGACAGGGGACGGCAGATACGCAGTATTTT
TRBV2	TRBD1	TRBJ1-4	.	CATRGTGGFWEKLFF	TGTGCCACCAGGGGGACAGGGGGGTTTTGGGAAAAACTGTTTTTT
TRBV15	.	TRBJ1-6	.	CATSRGSGGGHSPLHF	TGTGCCACCAGCAGGGGTTCTGGAGGGGGGCACTCACCCCTCCACTTT
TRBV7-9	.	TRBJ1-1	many	CASSLSQGQVGAFF	TGTGCCAGCAGTCTATCCCAGGGGCAGGTTGGAGCTTTCTTT
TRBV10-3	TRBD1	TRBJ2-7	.	CAITETGGEQYF	TGTGCCATCACCGAGACAGGGGGCGAGCAGTACTTC
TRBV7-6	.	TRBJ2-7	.	CASSPTSVIPYEQYF	TGTGCCAGCAGCCCCACCAGCGTAATCCCCTACGAGCAGTACTTC
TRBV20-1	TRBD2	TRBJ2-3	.	CSARDSLLAVSTDTQYF	TGCAGTGCTAGAGACTCTCTACTAGCGGTTAGCACAGATACGCAGTATTTT
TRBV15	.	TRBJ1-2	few	CATSREVSTTYGYTF	TGTGCCACCAGCAGAGAGGTCAGCACAACGTATGGCTACACCTTC
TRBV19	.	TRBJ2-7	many	CASSGRGSYEQYF	TGTGCCAGTAGTGGTAGGGGGAGCTACGAGCAGTACTTC
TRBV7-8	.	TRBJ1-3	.	CASTPISVGPRSGNTIYF	TGTGCCAGCACCCCCATTTCGGTGGGGCCGCGGTCTGGAAACACCATATATTTT
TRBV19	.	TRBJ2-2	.	CASSNLANTGELFF	TGTGCCAGTAGTAATCTCGCGAACACCGGGGAGCTGTTTTTT
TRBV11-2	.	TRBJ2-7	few	CASSRNRVYEQYF	TGTGCCAGCAGCAGAAACAGGGTGTACGAGCAGTACTTC
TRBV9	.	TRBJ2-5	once	CASSEGEETQYF	TGTGCCAGCAGCGAGGGCGAAGAGACCCAGTACTTC
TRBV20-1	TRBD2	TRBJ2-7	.	CSASRTSGRKGYEQYF	TGCAGTGCTAGTAGGACTAGCGGGAGAAAAGGCTACGAGCAGTACTTC
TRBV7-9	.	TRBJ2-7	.	CASSLTRTYEQYF	TGTGCCAGCAGCTTGACCCGGACCTACGAGCAGTACTTC
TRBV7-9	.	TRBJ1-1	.	CASSVSIDEAFF	TGTGCCAGCAGCGTTTCAATAGATGAAGCTTTCTTT
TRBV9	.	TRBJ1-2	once	CASSSHHYGYTF	TGTGCCAGCAGCTCCCACCACTATGGCTACACCTTC
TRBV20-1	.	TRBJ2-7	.	CSARDSAGHNLYEQYF	TGCAGTGCTAGAGACTCGGCGGGACACAACCTTTACGAGCAGTACTTC
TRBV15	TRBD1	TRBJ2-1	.	CATSSSRSGQGIPDEQFF	TGTGCCACCAGCAGCTCCAGGTCGGGACAGGGGATCCCCGATGAGCAGTTCTTC
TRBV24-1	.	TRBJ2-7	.	CATSDWGGGEQYF	TGTGCCACCAGCGACTGGGGGGGCGGGGAGCAGTACTTC
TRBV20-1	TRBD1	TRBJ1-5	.	CSARGQGGQPQHF	TGCAGTGCTAGGGGACAGGGAGGTCAGCCCCAGCATTTT
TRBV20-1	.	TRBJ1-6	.	CSARVSGTRSRSTLHF	TGCAGTGCTAGGGTTTCCGGGACCCGAAGTAGGTCAACCCTCCACTTT
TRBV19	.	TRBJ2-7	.	CASTPAGRNSYEQYF	TGTGCCAGTACTCCAGCTGGGCGTAATTCCTACGAGCAGTACTTC
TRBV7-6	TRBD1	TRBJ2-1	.	CASSLDLGDRLGYNEQFF	TGTGCCAGCAGCTTAGACCTTGGGGACAGATTAGGATACAATGAGCAGTTCTTC
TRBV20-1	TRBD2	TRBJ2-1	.	CSARGRGTSGNNEQFF	TGCAGTGCTAGAGGCCGGGGGACTAGCGGAAACAATGAGCAGTTCTTC
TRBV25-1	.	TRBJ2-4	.	CASSEPGVKNIQYF	TGTGCCAGCAGTGAGCCCGGGGTCAAAAACATTCAGTACTTC
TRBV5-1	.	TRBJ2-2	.	CASCPGTLNTGELFF	TGCGCCAGTTGTCCCGGGACACTGAACACCGGGGAGCTGTTTTTT
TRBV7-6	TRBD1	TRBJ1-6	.	CASSPEGDSANSPLHF	TGTGCCAGCAGCCCCGAGGGGGACAGCGCTAATTCACCCCTCCACTTT